A single sample is the source of the 29 T cell receptor beta chains below, sequenced in a study of blood T cell repertoires in COVID-19. Profiled with immunoSEQ multiplex PCR; TCRdb holds only in-frame clones, not every one. The sample lists 130,000 to 150,000 clones, under 85% seen once, with approximately 5.8% in the top ten. The sequenced material came from peripheral blood. The receptors originated from a human donor in a cohort sampled during active COVID-19.

V gene TRBV4-1 combines with J gene TRBJ2-1; 10 bases are shared with TRBD2. Germline assignment: CDR1 MGHRA and CDR2 YSYEKL. Trimming at V came to 4 bases and at J to 7 bases, leaving 4 bases not matched to a gene. CDR3 length equals 14 residues. CDR3 sequence: CASSPQTSGNEQFF. The CDR3 DNA reads as TGCGCCAGCAGCCCACAGACTAGCGGGAATGAGCAGTTCTTC.

CDR3 sequence reads: CASSPGQVGNTIYF. The CDR3 bases are TGTGCCAGCAGCCCTGGACAGGTTGGAAACACCATATATTTT. This chain joins TRBV7-6 and TRBJ1-3; 7 bases are shared with TRBD1. The CDR3 loop spans 14 amino acids. J was trimmed by 3 bases and V by 5 bases; bases with no gene match: 4. Germline V gene data show CDR1 as SGHVS and CDR2 as FNYEAQ.

V and J are TRBV5-1 and TRBJ1-2, with 12 bases identical to TRBD1. Germline loops: CDR1 SGHRS, CDR2 YFSETQ. V lost 0 bases and J lost 7; bases outside the gene matches: 4. The CDR3 is 15 amino acids. The CDR3 DNA reads as TGCGCCAGCAGCTTGGAGGGACAGGGGGCCGGTGGCTACACCTTC. This gives the protein CASSLEGQGAGGYTF.

This chain uses TRBV7-3 with TRBJ1-1; unclear D gene. The germline V and J ends were trimmed by 1 base and 5 bases, with 11 bases remaining between them. Germline lookup yields CDR1 SGHTA and CDR2 FQGTGA. The CDR3 has 14 amino acids. The CDR3 protein is CASSLRGGRTEAFF. The CDR3 bases are TGTGCCAGCAGCTTAAGAGGTGGGAGGACTGAAGCTTTCTTT.

The CDR3 loop reads CASRWTEGAGELFF. Written as DNA, the CDR3 is TGCGCCAGCCGCTGGACAGAGGGGGCCGGGGAGCTGTTTTTT. The V gene is TRBV5-1, the J gene TRBJ2-2; D is possibly TRBD1 (6 bases). The V and J ends lost 7 bases and 6 bases respectively, with 16 bases between them. The CDR3 sequence is 14 residues long. Per the germline V gene, CDR1 is SGHRS and CDR2 is YFSETQ.

V gene TRBV30 combines with J gene TRBJ1-1, with D unresolved. This CDR3 contains 13 residues. Deletions cut 0 bases from V and 3 bases from J, with 8 bases between. Germline loops: CDR1 GTSNPN, CDR2 SVGIG (reference sequence). The CDR3 nucleotides read TGTGCCTGGAGTGTACGGCTAGACACTGAAGCTTTCTTT. Protein product: CAWSVRLDTEAFF. The variable domain in full, with the rest retrieved from reference TRBV30 and TRBJ1-1, is SQTIHQWPATLVQPVGSPLSLECTVEGTSNPNLYWYRQAAGRGLQLLFYSVGIGQISSEVPQNLSASRPQDRQFILSSKKLLLSDSGFYLCAWSVRLDTEAFFGQGTRLTVV.

The chain couples TRBV27 to TRBJ1-2, with D possibly being TRBD1 (6 bases). In germline, CDR1 is MNHEY, CDR2 SMNVEV (reference sequence). Trimming pared 6 bases from V and 4 bases from J, leaving 15 bases between. The CDR3 totals 14 residues. The CDR3 DNA is TGTGCCAGCAGCGGGGCAGGGGCCGGCTATGGCTACACCTTC. This codes for CASSGAGAGYGYTF.

A single count supports this clone. The CDR3 sequence is CASSQVRGFGEQYF. DNA for the CDR3: TGTGCCAGCAGCCAAGTCAGGGGGTTTGGTGAGCAGTACTTC. The chain carries TRBV3-1 (or the pseudogene TRBV3-2) and TRBJ2-7, with 7 bases fitting TRBD1. Trimming removed 1 base from V and 7 bases from J; junction bases left unmatched: 7. This CDR3 contains 14 residues. Germline CDR1 and CDR2: LGHDT and YNNKEL (reference sequence).

V is TRBV9 and J is TRBJ2-7; 11 positions match TRBD2. Germline V gives CDR1 SGDLS, CDR2 YYNGEE. This CDR3 spans 13 amino acids. V trimming: 4 bases; J trimming: 7 bases; junction bases outside the gene matches: 4. This CDR3 reads CASSPGLAGEQYF. CDR3 nucleotide sequence: TGTGCCAGCAGCCCTGGACTAGCGGGTGAGCAGTACTTC.

V usage is TRBV5-1 and J usage is TRBJ2-3, with TRBD2 matching 8 bases. Germline assignment: CDR1 SGHRS and CDR2 YFSETQ. The junction had 3 bases not matched to a gene; V was cut back by 4 bases and J by 2 bases. The CDR3 has 14 amino acids. The CDR3 DNA sequence: TGCGCCAGCAGCCGCGGGGGGAACACAGATACGCAGTATTTT. Its translation is CASSRGGNTDTQYF.

Comment on this clone: Other DNA sequences in the same sample also yield this CDR3. The chain couples TRBV6-5 to TRBJ1-2, with a possible D match to TRBD1 (6 bases). Germline values: CDR1 MNHEY, CDR2 SVGAGI. The CDR3 length is 13 residues. Trimming took 9 bases from V and 2 from J, leaving 13 bases between them. CDR3 sequence reads: CASSRTENYGYTF. The CDR3 nucleotides read TGTGCCAGTTCTCGGACAGAAAACTATGGCTACACCTTC.

The V gene is TRBV6-2 or TRBV6-3, the J gene TRBJ1-6; 8 bases line up with TRBD1. After removal of 5 bases from V and 11 bases from J, the junction contained 11 bases not matched to a gene. The CDR3 loop spans 15 amino acids. CDR1 and CDR2 (germline): MNHEY, SVGEGT. CDR3: CASSQRRQGSAPLHF. The CDR3 coding sequence is TGTGCCAGCAGTCAACGACGACAGGGGTCTGCACCCCTCCACTTT.

The chain joins TRBV4-1 to TRBJ2-7, with 10 nucleotides matching TRBD1. The junction had 19 bases not matched to a gene; V was cut back by 0 bases and J by 5 bases. Germline V gene sequence: CDR1 MGHRA, CDR2 YSYEKL. The CDR3 length is 20 residues. The chain's CDR3 is CASSQDFGVQARDRGHEQYF. Here the CDR3 DNA reads TGCGCCAGCAGCCAAGACTTCGGGGTCCAAGCAAGGGACAGGGGCCACGAGCAGTACTTC.

The genes are TRBV5-6 and TRBJ1-1; tentatively, D is TRBD1 (5 bases). The CDR3 contains 11 residues. Trimming took off 4 bases at V and 6 bases at J, with 7 bases between the two ends. Germline V gene data show CDR1 as SGHDT and CDR2 as YYEEEE. CDR3 amino acids: CASSGGSEAFF. The CDR3 coding sequence is TGTGCCAGCAGCGGGGGGTCTGAAGCTTTCTTT.

V gene TRBV10-1 combines with J gene TRBJ1-4; TRBD1 is a possible D gene (5 bases). There are 14 residues in the CDR3. Trimming took off 2 bases at V and 10 bases at J, with 14 bases between the two ends. CDR1 and CDR2 from the germline V gene are WNHNN and SYGVQD (reference sequence). Here the CDR3 reads CASSEEGRGGKLFF. DNA of the CDR3: TGCGCCAGCAGTGAGGAAGGCCGGGGGGGAAAACTGTTTTTT.

This sequence joins TRBV9 and TRBJ2-2, with 9 bases identical to TRBD1. Germline V gene lookup returns CDR1 SGDLS and CDR2 YYNGEE. The CDR3 is 15 amino acids. Germline trimming cut 3 bases from V and 2 bases from J; bases unmatched to any gene: 2. This CDR3 is CASSGQGGNTGELFF. The CDR3 nucleotides read TGTGCCAGCAGCGGACAGGGGGGAAACACCGGGGAGCTGTTTTTT.

In its sample, this clone was seen once. V is TRBV4-2 and J is TRBJ2-1; D is perhaps TRBD2 (6 bases). V was cut by 0 bases and J by 6 bases, with 12 bases left in between. The CDR3 length is 15 residues. Germline lookup yields CDR1 LGHNA and CDR2 YNFKEQ. CDR3 residues: CASSQEILARNEQFF. As DNA, the CDR3 is TGTGCCAGCAGCCAAGAGATCCTAGCGCGCAATGAGCAGTTCTTC.

The rearrangement joins TRBV24-1 to TRBJ2-3; 7 bases match TRBD1. Germline CDR1 reads KGHDR; CDR2 reads SFDVKD. V shed 4 bases and J 6 bases; nucleotides not matched to a gene: 9. CDR3 length: 15 residues. DNA for the CDR3: TGTGCCACCAGTGACCCCGGCGACAGGGACGATACGCAGTATTTT. Translating it yields CATSDPGDRDDTQYF.

This CDR3 reads CATSDFCGTWTGGQVSYEQYF. CDR3 nucleotides: TGTGCCACCAGTGATTTTTGTGGGACGTGGACAGGGGGCCAAGTTTCCTACGAGCAGTACTTC. The chain employs TRBV24-1 and TRBJ2-7; 11 positions agree with TRBD1. CDR1 KGHDR and CDR2 SFDVKD come from the germline V gene. There are 21 residues in the CDR3. V dropped 1 base and J dropped 1; count of bases not matched to a gene: 17.

The chain couples TRBV9 to TRBJ2-5; possibly TRBD1 for D (6 bases). V was trimmed by 3 bases and J by 1 base, leaving 10 bases between them. This CDR3 contains 14 residues. CDR1 is SGDLS and CDR2 is YYNGEE in the germline V gene. This CDR3 reads CASSEGQAQETQYF. For the CDR3, the DNA is TGTGCCAGCAGCGAGGGACAAGCCCAAGAGACCCAGTACTTC.

The J gene is TRBJ1-5, the V gene TRBV6-5; 7 bases are shared with TRBD1. The CDR3 runs 13 residues. From germline, CDR1 is MNHEY and CDR2 SVGAGI. The V and J ends lost 10 bases and 3 bases, in that order; junction bases with no gene match: 6. CDR3 sequence (DNA): TGTGCCACCCTACAGGGGATCAATCAGCCCCAGCATTTT. Amino acid sequence: CATLQGINQPQHF.

The rearrangement joins TRBV4-3 to TRBJ1-2, with D unclear. CDR3 length: 15 amino acids. Germline CDR1 reads LGHNA; CDR2 reads YSLEER. Trimming removed 0 bases from V and 1 base from J, with 9 bases in between. The CDR3, as DNA: TGCGCCAGCAGCCAAGATAGTTACGGTAACTATGGCTACACCTTC. It is translated as CASSQDSYGNYGYTF.

This clone was detected a few times. The chain employs TRBV24-1 and TRBJ2-1; 9 bases align to TRBD1. The ends lost 4 bases at V and 7 bases at J; junction bases unmatched: 4. Per the germline V gene, CDR1 is KGHDR and CDR2 is SFDVKD. This CDR3 contains 14 residues. The CDR3 DNA sequence: TGTGCCACCAGTGAACAGGGGGCGCTAAATGAGCAGTTCTTC. As protein: CATSEQGALNEQFF.

The chain uses TRBV25-1 and TRBJ1-1, with 7 bases matching TRBD1. V lost 3 bases and J lost 1; bases outside the gene matches: 2. Per germline, CDR1 MGHDK and CDR2 SYGVNS. This CDR3 contains 14 residues. The CDR3 is CASSDGTENTEAFF. In nucleotides, the CDR3 is TGTGCCAGCAGTGATGGGACAGAGAACACTGAAGCTTTCTTT.

This clone was detected a few times. One end of the junction fails to match germline, which may point to a read error. The J gene is TRBJ1-1, the V gene TRBV19, with D perhaps TRBD1 (6 bases). Germline-derived CDR1 and CDR2 are LNHDA and SQIVND (reference sequence). The CDR3 runs 12 residues. The CDR3: CASSIERRTVRF. CDR3 coding DNA: TGTGCCAGTAGTATAGAGCGAAGGACAGTCCGATTT.

This chain uses TRBV6-4 with TRBJ2-3; tentative D call: TRBD2 (6 bases). The V end was cut by 3 bases, the J end by 3 bases, with 13 bases between. The CDR3 runs 15 residues. Per the germline V gene, CDR1 is MRHNA and CDR2 is SNTAGT. Here the CDR3 DNA reads TGTGCCAGCAGTGAAGTCGGGGGAGGAACAGATACGCAGTATTTT. Translating it yields CASSEVGGGTDTQYF.

V usage is TRBV4-1 and J usage is TRBJ1-6; 9 bases align to TRBD1. The CDR3 covers 13 residues. V gave up 4 bases and J gave up 10 bases; unmatched junction bases: 2. In germline, CDR1 is MGHRA, CDR2 YSYEKL. CDR3 sequence (DNA): TGCGCCAGCAGCCGGACAGGGGACTCACCCCTCCACTTT. Its protein is CASSRTGDSPLHF.

This chain links TRBV4-2 with TRBJ2-5; the match to TRBD1 covers 9 bases. Trimming took 4 bases from V and 5 from J; bases not matched to a gene: 8. CDR3 length equals 15 residues. CDR1 LGHNA and CDR2 YNFKEQ come from the germline V gene. DNA of the CDR3: TGTGCCAGCAGCCCGCGGGGACAGGGCCAGGAGACCCAGTACTTC. Its translation: CASSPRGQGQETQYF.

The chain combines TRBV30 with TRBJ1-6; D is possibly TRBD1 (5 bases). Trimming shortened V by 3 bases and J by 4 bases, and 16 bases separated the two germline ends. The CDR3 spans 16 residues. Per germline, CDR1 GTSNPN and CDR2 SVGIG (reference sequence). The CDR3 DNA reads TGTGCCTGGAGCCCTGCAGGGTTCCCATATAATTCACCCCTCCACTTT. It yields the protein CAWSPAGFPYNSPLHF.